The T cell receptor beta chain described here comes from a study of blood T cell repertoires in COVID-19. Study-wide background: Specimens from acute and convalescent COVID-19 originated in the United States, Italy and Spain. PBMCs, B-cell-depleted T cells, or T cells were the source of the cDNA or gDNA that made up the material.

Original analysis: Researchers report that nucleated cell counts were estimated from reference gene primer amplification. Here immunoSEQ multiplex PCR was the method, and the copy in TCRdb shows in-frame clones only, minus some. V, J and clone size reflect that table, while D and trimming were determined from the DNA. The repertoire holds some 91,000 clones, approximately 82% seen once, with about an eighth in the top ten. The sample taken for sequencing was peripheral blood. The origin of this receptor is a human donor in a cohort sampled during active COVID-19.

The CDR3 DNA is TGCAGTGCTAGTGTGCCTAGCGTAAGCACAGATACGCAGTATTTT. Its translation is CSASVPSVSTDTQYF. The chain is built from TRBV20-1 and TRBJ2-3; D perhaps matches TRBD2 (6 bases). This CDR3 comprises 15 residues. Germline V gene lookup returns CDR1 DFQATT and CDR2 SNEGSKA (reference sequence). Between the trimmed V and J ends, which lost 3 bases and 0 bases, there was a span of 13 bases.